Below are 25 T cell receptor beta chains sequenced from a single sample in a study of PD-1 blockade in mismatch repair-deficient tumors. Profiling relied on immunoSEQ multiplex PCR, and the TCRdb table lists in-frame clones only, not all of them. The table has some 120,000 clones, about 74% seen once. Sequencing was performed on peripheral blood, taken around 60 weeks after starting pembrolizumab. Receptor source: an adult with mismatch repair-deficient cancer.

CDR3 bases: TGTGCCAGCAGCTTAGTCCAAACGAGGAATGAGCAGTTCTTC. This gives the protein CASSLVQTRNEQFF. The chain links TRBV7-9 to TRBJ2-1, with D hard to call. The CDR3 has 14 amino acids. V was pared by 1 base and J by 7 bases, with 11 bases between. Germline lookup yields CDR1 SEHNR and CDR2 FQNEAQ (reference sequence).

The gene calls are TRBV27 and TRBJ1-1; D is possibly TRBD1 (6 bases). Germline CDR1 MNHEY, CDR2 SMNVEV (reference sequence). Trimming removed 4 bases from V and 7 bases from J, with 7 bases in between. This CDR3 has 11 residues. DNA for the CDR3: TGTGCCAGCAGTTCGACAGGTGAAGCTTTCTTT. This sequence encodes CASSSTGEAFF.

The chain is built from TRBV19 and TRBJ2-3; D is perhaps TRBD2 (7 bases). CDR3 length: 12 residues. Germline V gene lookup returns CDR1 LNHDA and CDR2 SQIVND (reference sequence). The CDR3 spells CARGGATDTQYF. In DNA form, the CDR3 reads TGTGCTAGGGGGGGGGCGACAGATACGCAGTATTTT.

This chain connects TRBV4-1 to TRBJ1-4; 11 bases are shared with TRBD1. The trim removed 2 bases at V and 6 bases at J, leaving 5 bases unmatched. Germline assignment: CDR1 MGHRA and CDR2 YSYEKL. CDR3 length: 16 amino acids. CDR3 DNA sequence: TGCGCCAGCAGCCAAAGACCGGGACAGGGGGATGAAAAACTGTTTTTT. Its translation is CASSQRPGQGDEKLFF.

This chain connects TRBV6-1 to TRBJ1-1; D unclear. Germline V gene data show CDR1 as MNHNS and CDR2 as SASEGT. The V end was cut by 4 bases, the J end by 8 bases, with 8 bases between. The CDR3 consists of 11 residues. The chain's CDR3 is CASSVQKEAFF. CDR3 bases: TGTGCCAGCAGTGTTCAGAAAGAAGCTTTCTTT.

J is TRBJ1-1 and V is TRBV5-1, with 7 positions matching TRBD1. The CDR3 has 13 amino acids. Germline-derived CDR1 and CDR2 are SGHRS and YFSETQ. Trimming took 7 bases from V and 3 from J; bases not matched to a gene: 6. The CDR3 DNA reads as TGCGCCAGCTTGGGCGGACAGGACACTGAAGCTTTCTTT. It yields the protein CASLGGQDTEAFF.

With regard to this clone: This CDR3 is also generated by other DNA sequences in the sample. The CDR3 here is CATSPGGSGNTIYF. The CDR3, as DNA: TGTGCCACCAGCCCCGGGGGATCTGGAAACACCATATATTTT. The rearrangement uses TRBV15 and TRBJ1-3; D is possibly TRBD1 (5 bases). V was trimmed by 5 bases and J by 1 base, leaving 9 bases between them. Germline loops: CDR1 LNHNV, CDR2 YYDKDF (reference sequence). The CDR3 sequence is 14 residues long.

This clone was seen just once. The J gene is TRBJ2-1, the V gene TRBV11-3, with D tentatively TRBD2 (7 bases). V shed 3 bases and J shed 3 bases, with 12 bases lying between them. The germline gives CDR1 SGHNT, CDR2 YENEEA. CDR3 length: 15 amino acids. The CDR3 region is CASSLGGASYNEQFF. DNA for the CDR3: TGTGCCAGCAGCTTGGGGGGGGCAAGCTACAATGAGCAGTTCTTC.

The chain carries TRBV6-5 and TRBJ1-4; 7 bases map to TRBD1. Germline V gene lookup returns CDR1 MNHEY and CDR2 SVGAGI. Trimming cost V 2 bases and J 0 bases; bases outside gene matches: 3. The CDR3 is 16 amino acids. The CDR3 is CASSYDQGATNEKLFF. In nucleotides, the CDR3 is TGTGCCAGCAGTTACGACCAGGGGGCAACTAATGAAAAACTGTTTTTT.

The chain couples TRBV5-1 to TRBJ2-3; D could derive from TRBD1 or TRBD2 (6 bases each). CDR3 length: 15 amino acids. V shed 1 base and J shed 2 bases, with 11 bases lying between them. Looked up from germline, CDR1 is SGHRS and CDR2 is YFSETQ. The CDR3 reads CASSLRGVPTDTQYF. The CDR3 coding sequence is TGCGCCAGCAGCTTGAGGGGGGTCCCCACAGATACGCAGTATTTT.

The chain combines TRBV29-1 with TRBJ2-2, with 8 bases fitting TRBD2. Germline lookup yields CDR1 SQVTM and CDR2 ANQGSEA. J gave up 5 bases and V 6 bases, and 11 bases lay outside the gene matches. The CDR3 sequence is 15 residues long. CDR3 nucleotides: TGCAGCGTAGGGGTTAGCGGGGACGGGACCGGGGAGCTGTTTTTT. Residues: CSVGVSGDGTGELFF.

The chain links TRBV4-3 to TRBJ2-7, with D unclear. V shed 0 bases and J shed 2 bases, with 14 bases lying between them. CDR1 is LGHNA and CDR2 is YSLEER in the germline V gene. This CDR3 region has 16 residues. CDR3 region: CASSQEAQAFPYEQYF. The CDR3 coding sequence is TGCGCCAGCAGCCAAGAAGCTCAGGCTTTTCCCTACGAGCAGTACTTC.

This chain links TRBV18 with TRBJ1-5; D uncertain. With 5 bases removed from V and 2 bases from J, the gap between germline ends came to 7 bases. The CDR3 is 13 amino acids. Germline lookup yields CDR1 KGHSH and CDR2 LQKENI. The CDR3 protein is CASSEQGNQPQHF. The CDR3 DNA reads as TGTGCCAGCTCAGAGCAGGGCAATCAGCCCCAGCATTTT.

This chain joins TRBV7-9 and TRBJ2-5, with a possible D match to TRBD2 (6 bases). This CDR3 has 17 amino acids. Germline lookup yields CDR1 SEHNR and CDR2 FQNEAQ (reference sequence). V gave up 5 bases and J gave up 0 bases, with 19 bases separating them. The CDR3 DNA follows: TGTGCCAGCAGCCCCCCCGGGGTAGCGGCCGACCAAGAGACCCAGTACTTC. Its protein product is CASSPPGVAADQETQYF. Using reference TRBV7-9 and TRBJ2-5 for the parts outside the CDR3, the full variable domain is DTGVSQNPRHKITKRGQNVTFRCDPISEHNRLYWYRQTLGQGPEFLTYFQNEAQLEKSRLLSDRFSAERPKGSFSTLEIQRTEQGDSAMYLCASSPPGVAADQETQYFGPGTRLLVL.

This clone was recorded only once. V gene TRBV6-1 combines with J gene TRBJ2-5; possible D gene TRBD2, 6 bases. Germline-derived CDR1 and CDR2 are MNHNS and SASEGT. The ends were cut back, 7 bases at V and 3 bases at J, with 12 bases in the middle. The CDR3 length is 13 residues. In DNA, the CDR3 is TGTGCCAGCACCCCGGGACTGAAAGAGACCCAGTACTTC. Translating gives CASTPGLKETQYF.

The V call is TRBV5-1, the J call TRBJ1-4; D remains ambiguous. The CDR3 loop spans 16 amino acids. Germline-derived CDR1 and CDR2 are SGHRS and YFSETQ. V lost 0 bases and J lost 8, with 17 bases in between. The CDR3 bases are TGCGCCAGCAGCTTGGGCCTAGGTGCCGGCGGGGAAAAACTGTTTTTT. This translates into CASSLGLGAGGEKLFF.

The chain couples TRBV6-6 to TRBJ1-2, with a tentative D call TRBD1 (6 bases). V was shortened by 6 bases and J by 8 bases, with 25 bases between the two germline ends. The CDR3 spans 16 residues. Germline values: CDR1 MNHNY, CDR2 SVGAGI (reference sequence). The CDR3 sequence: CASRPFSRRQAGGYTF. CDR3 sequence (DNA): TGTGCCAGCAGACCGTTCAGTCGGAGACAGGCCGGGGGCTACACCTTC.

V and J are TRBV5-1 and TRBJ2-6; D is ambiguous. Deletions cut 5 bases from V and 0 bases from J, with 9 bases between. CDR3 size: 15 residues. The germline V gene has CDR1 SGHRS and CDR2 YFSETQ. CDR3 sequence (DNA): TGCGCCAGCAGTCCCGGTCGCTCTGGGGCCAACGTCCTGACTTTC. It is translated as CASSPGRSGANVLTF.

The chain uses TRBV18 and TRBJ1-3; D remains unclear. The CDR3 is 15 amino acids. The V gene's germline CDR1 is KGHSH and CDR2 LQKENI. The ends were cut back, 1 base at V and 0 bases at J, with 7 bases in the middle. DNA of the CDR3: TGTGCCAGCTCACCACGAGTGAGCTCTGGAAACACCATATATTTT. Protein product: CASSPRVSSGNTIYF.

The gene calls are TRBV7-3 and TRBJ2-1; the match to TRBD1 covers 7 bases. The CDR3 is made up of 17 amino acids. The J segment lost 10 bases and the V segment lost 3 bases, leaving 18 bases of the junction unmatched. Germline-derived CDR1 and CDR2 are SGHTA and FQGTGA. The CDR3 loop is CASSLKRGRSEEYEQFF. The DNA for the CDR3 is TGTGCCAGCAGCTTGAAGAGGGGGCGTTCAGAAGAATACGAGCAGTTCTTC.

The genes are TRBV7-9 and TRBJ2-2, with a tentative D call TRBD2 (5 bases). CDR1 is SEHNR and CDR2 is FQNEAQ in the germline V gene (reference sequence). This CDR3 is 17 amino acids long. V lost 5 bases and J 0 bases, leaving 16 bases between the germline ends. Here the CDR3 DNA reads TGTGCCAGCAGCCCTCAAGATAGCGTAGCGAACACCGGGGAGCTGTTTTTT. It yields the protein CASSPQDSVANTGELFF.

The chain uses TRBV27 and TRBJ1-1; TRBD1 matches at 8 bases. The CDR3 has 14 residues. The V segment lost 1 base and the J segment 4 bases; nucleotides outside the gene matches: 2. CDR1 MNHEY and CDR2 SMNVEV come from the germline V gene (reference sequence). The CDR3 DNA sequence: TGTGCCAGCAGTTTATTCACAGGGGGCACTGAAGCTTTCTTT. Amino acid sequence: CASSLFTGGTEAFF.

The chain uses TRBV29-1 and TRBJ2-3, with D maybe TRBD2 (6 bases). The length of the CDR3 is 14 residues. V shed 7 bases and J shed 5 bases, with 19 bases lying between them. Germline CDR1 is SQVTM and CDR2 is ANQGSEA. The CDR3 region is CSAEELAVGDTQYF. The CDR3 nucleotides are TGCAGCGCGGAGGAATTAGCGGTTGGAGATACGCAGTATTTT.

CDR3 protein: CASSQGVSGAGQETQYF. The CDR3 region has the DNA TGCGCCAGCAGCCAAGGGGTGAGCGGCGCAGGCCAAGAGACCCAGTACTTC. V gene TRBV4-3 combines with J gene TRBJ2-5, with D perhaps TRBD2 (5 bases). This CDR3 region has 17 residues. V gave up 1 base and J gave up 1 base, with 16 bases separating them. From germline, CDR1 is LGHNA and CDR2 YSLEER.

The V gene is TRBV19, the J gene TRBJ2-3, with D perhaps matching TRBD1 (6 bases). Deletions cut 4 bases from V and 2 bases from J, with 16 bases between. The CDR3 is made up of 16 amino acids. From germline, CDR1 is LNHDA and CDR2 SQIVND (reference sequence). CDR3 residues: CASSKYRAPFTDTQYF. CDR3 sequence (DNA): TGTGCCAGTAGTAAATACAGGGCACCATTCACAGATACGCAGTATTTT.